The 23 T cell receptor beta chains presented below share a single source sample, sequenced in a study of blood T cell repertoires in COVID-19. Profiling relied on immunoSEQ multiplex PCR, and the TCRdb table lists in-frame clones only, not all of them. The table lists around 110,000 clones, 84% of them singletons, with 3% to 4.5% in the top ten. Sample: PBMCs or T cells enriched from blood (not recorded which). These receptors were taken from a woman younger than 45 who had recovered from COVID-19.

V is TRBV10-3 and J is TRBJ2-3, with 9 bases fitting TRBD2. V lost 10 bases and J lost 6; bases outside the gene matches: 8. In germline, CDR1 is ENHRY, CDR2 SYGVKD. The CDR3 contains 13 residues. In DNA, the CDR3 is TGTGCCACCGCACCCAGCGGGAGGGATACGCAGTATTTT. Translating gives CATAPSGRDTQYF.

V usage is TRBV7-9 and J usage is TRBJ2-3, with 7 bases fitting TRBD2. Unmatched junction bases numbered 20, after V lost 8 bases and J lost 6 bases. CDR1 is SEHNR and CDR2 is FQNEAQ in the germline V gene (reference sequence). The CDR3 is 17 amino acids. The CDR3 is CASRLFSGGRVVDTQYF. The CDR3 DNA follows: TGTGCCAGCCGTCTTTTTTCGGGAGGCAGGGTAGTGGATACGCAGTATTTT.

The chain is built from TRBV14 and TRBJ2-5, with D perhaps matching TRBD1 (6 bases). The germline V gene has CDR1 SGHDN and CDR2 FVKESK. V lost 4 bases and J lost 5, with 23 bases in between. The CDR3 consists of 17 residues. This CDR3 reads CASSLDRTALRSETQYF. The CDR3 DNA reads as TGTGCCAGCAGCCTCGATCGGACAGCCCTACGGTCGGAGACCCAGTACTTC.

The chain is built from TRBV5-4 and TRBJ2-7; the D gene is possibly TRBD2 (5 bases). Germline values: CDR1 SGHNT, CDR2 YYREEE (reference sequence). This CDR3 is 13 amino acids long. V dropped 4 bases and J dropped 4 bases, with 12 bases sitting between them. The CDR3 loop reads CASSHGRGYEQYF. DNA for the CDR3: TGTGCCAGCAGCCACGGACGGGGTTACGAGCAGTACTTC.

The V gene is TRBV4-3, the J gene TRBJ2-1, with 8 bases lining up with TRBD2. V was clipped by 4 bases and J by 7 bases; unmatched bases: 12. Germline lookup yields CDR1 LGHNA and CDR2 YSLEER. CDR3 length: 16 amino acids. The CDR3 protein is CASSPGLSGSGNEQFF. The DNA of the CDR3 is TGCGCCAGCAGCCCAGGCCTAAGCGGGAGTGGTAATGAGCAGTTCTTC.

The gene calls are TRBV30 and TRBJ1-4; the match to TRBD1 covers 7 bases. The CDR3 totals 14 residues. V was clipped by 1 base and J by 2 bases; unmatched bases: 1. Germline V lookup: CDR1 GTSNPN, CDR2 SVGIG (reference sequence). The CDR3: CAWSGGQTNEKLFF. The CDR3 nucleotides are TGTGCCTGGAGTGGGGGACAGACTAATGAAAAACTGTTTTTT.

This clone was found once. This chain uses TRBV13 with TRBJ2-7, with 7 nucleotides matching TRBD1. Per the germline V gene, CDR1 is PRHDT and CDR2 is FYEKMQ (reference sequence). V lost 1 base and J lost 2; bases outside the gene matches: 8. The CDR3 is 16 amino acids. The CDR3 reads CASSLEEGQETYEQYF. For the CDR3, the DNA is TGTGCCAGCAGCTTAGAGGAAGGACAGGAAACCTACGAGCAGTACTTC.

This clone appeared once. The chain is built from TRBV19 and TRBJ1-1, with D tentatively TRBD1 (5 bases). The germline CDR1 and CDR2 sequences are LNHDA and SQIVND (reference sequence). This CDR3 is built from 12 residues. V was pared by 3 bases and J by 8 bases, with 10 bases between. The CDR3 protein is CASSISAGEAFF. In DNA, the CDR3 is TGTGCCAGTAGTATCAGCGCAGGGGAAGCTTTCTTT.

This chain uses TRBV6-2 or TRBV6-3 with TRBJ2-5; TRBD2 might be the D (6 bases). The germline CDR1 and CDR2 sequences are MNHEY and SVGEGT. Trimming stripped 4 bases from V and 7 bases from J, with 7 bases between. This CDR3 has 11 residues. CDR3 region: CASSLGGTQYF. The CDR3 coding sequence is TGTGCCAGCAGTTTGGGAGGGACCCAGTACTTC.

The rearrangement links TRBV4-3 to TRBJ2-5; D unclear. From germline, CDR1 is LGHNA and CDR2 YSLEER. The CDR3 spans 15 residues. V shed 1 base and J shed 1 base, with 10 bases lying between them. DNA for the CDR3: TGCGCCAGCAGCCAAGGAAACCAGATCCAAGAGACCCAGTACTTC. Its translation: CASSQGNQIQETQYF.

The chain uses TRBV7-9 and TRBJ2-7, with TRBD2 matching over 12 bases. CDR3 length: 15 amino acids. Germline V gives CDR1 SEHNR, CDR2 FQNEAQ (reference sequence). The junction had 5 bases not matched to a gene; V was cut back by 5 bases and J by 3 bases. The CDR3 reads CASSMGLAGLYEQYF. CDR3 bases: TGTGCCAGCAGCATGGGACTAGCGGGCCTCTACGAGCAGTACTTC.

V usage is TRBV28 and J usage is TRBJ2-2; 7 bases agree with TRBD1. This CDR3 contains 13 residues. Trimming cost V 5 bases and J 5 bases; bases outside gene matches: 2. Looked up from germline, CDR1 is MDHEN and CDR2 is SYDVKM. CDR3 nucleotide sequence: TGTGCCAGCAGTGACAGGGTAACCGGGGAGCTGTTTTTT. Amino acids: CASSDRVTGELFF.

There are a few counts of this clone. The chain carries TRBV7-3 and TRBJ2-1; tentative D call: TRBD2 (6 bases). V was cut by 5 bases and J by 0 bases, with 14 bases left in between. The V gene's germline CDR1 is SGHTA and CDR2 FQGTGA. The CDR3 totals 16 residues. CDR3 DNA: TGTGCCAGCAGCGACGTAGCGACTAGCTCCTACAATGAGCAGTTCTTC. This gives the protein CASSDVATSSYNEQFF.

The V call is TRBV13, the J call TRBJ2-3, with D possibly matching TRBD2 (6 bases). The germline V gene has CDR1 PRHDT and CDR2 FYEKMQ (reference sequence). The V end was cut by 3 bases, the J end by 2 bases, with 12 bases between. The CDR3 length is 15 residues. DNA of the CDR3: TGTGCCAGCAGCTTTGTAGCGGATTCCACAGATACGCAGTATTTT. It translates to CASSFVADSTDTQYF. Based on the CDR3 plus reference TRBV13 and TRBJ2-3, the full variable domain is AAGVIQSPRHLIKEKRETATLKCYPIPRHDTVYWYQQGPGQDPQFLISFYEKMQSDKGSIPDRFSAQQFSDYHSELNMSSLELGDSALYFCASSFVADSTDTQYFGPGTRLTVL.

The chain carries TRBV28 and TRBJ1-3, with D maybe TRBD1 (5 bases). V lost 5 bases to trimming and J lost 1 base, with 9 bases between them. This CDR3 has 14 residues. Looked up from germline, CDR1 is MDHEN and CDR2 is SYDVKM. CDR3 bases: TGTGCCAGCAGTAAGACAGCATCTGGAAACACCATATATTTT. It yields the protein CASSKTASGNTIYF.

V is TRBV30 and J is TRBJ2-1; perhaps TRBD2 as D (6 bases). This CDR3 spans 12 amino acids. The V gene lost 0 bases and the J gene lost 10 bases, with 10 bases spanning the gap. From germline, CDR1 is GTSNPN and CDR2 SVGIG (reference sequence). The CDR3 sequence is CAWSVTSREQFF. DNA of the CDR3: TGTGCCTGGAGTGTAACTAGCAGGGAGCAGTTCTTC.

In this sample, this clone turned up a few times. V and J are TRBV4-2 and TRBJ2-5, with TRBD1 as a possible D gene (7 bases). This CDR3 contains 15 residues. V lost 6 bases to trimming and J lost 0 bases, with 14 bases between them. Germline CDR1 LGHNA, CDR2 YNFKEQ. CDR3: CASSKGRGDQETQYF. The CDR3 DNA is TGTGCCAGCAGTAAGGGCAGGGGGGACCAAGAGACCCAGTACTTC.

This clone was recorded only once. The chain employs TRBV28 and TRBJ1-5, with 8 bases identical to TRBD1. The V gene's germline CDR1 is MDHEN and CDR2 SYDVKM. CDR3 size: 17 residues. V was clipped by 6 bases and J by 0 bases; unmatched bases: 10. DNA for the CDR3: TGTGCCAGCAGACCTCGGGACAGGAGATATAGCAATCAGCCCCAGCATTTT. This translates into CASRPRDRRYSNQPQHF.

This sequence joins TRBV19 and TRBJ1-6; the match to TRBD1 covers 8 bases. Trimming took 3 bases from V and 10 from J; bases not matched to a gene: 5. CDR1 and CDR2 from the germline V gene are LNHDA and SQIVND (reference sequence). The CDR3 is made up of 14 amino acids. CDR3 region: CASSMTGARSPLHF. The DNA of the CDR3 is TGTGCCAGTAGTATGACAGGGGCGAGATCACCCCTCCACTTT.

The V gene is TRBV19, the J gene TRBJ2-5; D is undetermined. The germline V gene has CDR1 LNHDA and CDR2 SQIVND (reference sequence). This CDR3 has 15 amino acids. CDR3 sequence (DNA): TGTCCCCAGTTGAAAAGTCTTCTGTACCAAGAGACCCAGTACTTC. It codes for CPQLKSLLYQETQYF.

J is TRBJ1-2 and V is TRBV28; D might be TRBD1 (5 bases). With 5 bases removed from V and 8 bases from J, the gap between germline ends came to 15 bases. The germline gives CDR1 MDHEN, CDR2 SYDVKM. This CDR3 spans 13 amino acids. The CDR3 is CASSGIRVFGYTF. The CDR3 coding sequence is TGTGCCAGCAGTGGAATCAGGGTTTTCGGCTACACCTTC.

In nucleotides, the CDR3 is TGTGCCAGCTCACCGAACCGGGGCTACACCTTC. This codes for CASSPNRGYTF. This rearrangement joins TRBV18 to TRBJ1-2; D unclear. The germline V gene encodes CDR1 KGHSH and CDR2 LQKENI. Trimming pared 3 bases from V and 8 bases from J, leaving 7 bases between. CDR3 length equals 11 residues. The whole variable domain, filled in from reference TRBV18 and TRBJ1-2, reads NAGVMQNPRHLVRRRGQEARLRCSPMKGHSHVYWYRQLPEEGLKFMVYLQKENIIDESGMPKERFSAEFPKEGPSILRIQQVVRGDSAAYFCASSPNRGYTFGSGTRLTVV.

This clone has more than one count but fewer than ten. V and J are TRBV7-6 and TRBJ2-1; TRBD2 agrees at 11 bases. V gave up 4 bases and J gave up 7 bases; unmatched junction bases: 15. There are 18 residues in the CDR3. Germline V gives CDR1 SGHVS, CDR2 FNYEAQ. CDR3 nucleotides: TGTGCCAGCAGCTCGTGGGCCAAAACTAGCGGGAGATTGAATGAGCAGTTCTTC. This codes for CASSSWAKTSGRLNEQFF.